The TCR beta chain described here comes from a study of T cells after yellow fever vaccination. Per the germline V gene, CDR1 is DFQATT and CDR2 is SNEGSKA (reference sequence). The V gene end was trimmed by 6 bases and the J gene end by 6 bases; junction bases not matched to a gene: 17. The CDR3 runs 16 residues. Ten or more counts support this clonotype. Via MiXCR, TCRdb re-called the 5' RACE reads, giving one row per CDR3 protein. The sample yields about 240,000 distinct CDR3 sequences, roughly 7.2% seen once. The rearrangement links TRBV20-1 to TRBJ2-3; 8 nucleotides match TRBD2. The input for sequencing was CD4+ T cells sorted from PBMCs, taken 15 days after the yellow fever booster vaccination. This clonotype originated in a man younger than 45 who received the YFV17D yellow fever vaccine. CDR3 bases: TGCAGTGCCCCAACCCCGGGACTAGTAGGTCGCGATACGCAGTATTTT. Residues: CSAPTPGLVGRDTQYF.